This T cell receptor (beta chain) was profiled in a study of response to subunit inactivated influenza vaccine. Whole-study findings and limits: With each seasonal influenza vaccination, the authors suggested, few new T cells are recruited.

This clonotype was seen at least ten times. Its specificity is unknown. TCRdb re-analysed the RT-PCR reads in MiXCR, keeping a single row per CDR3 protein. The sample includes some 300,000 distinct CDR3 sequences, 22% of them seen just once. Trimming shortened V by 5 bases and J by 1 base, and 9 bases separated the two germline ends. Germline CDR1 reads SEHNR; CDR2 reads FQNEAQ (reference sequence). The CDR3 loop spans 14 amino acids. The chain joins TRBV7-9 to TRBJ1-5, with D possibly TRBD1 on 6 matching bases. Here the sequenced sample was PBMCs from blood, taken 21 months after vaccination. This TCR came from a man between 45 and 75 years old who received an inactivated influenza vaccine. CDR3 region: CASSRTGSNQPQHF. The CDR3 region has the DNA TGTGCCAGCAGCCGAACAGGGAGCAATCAGCCCCAGCATTTT.